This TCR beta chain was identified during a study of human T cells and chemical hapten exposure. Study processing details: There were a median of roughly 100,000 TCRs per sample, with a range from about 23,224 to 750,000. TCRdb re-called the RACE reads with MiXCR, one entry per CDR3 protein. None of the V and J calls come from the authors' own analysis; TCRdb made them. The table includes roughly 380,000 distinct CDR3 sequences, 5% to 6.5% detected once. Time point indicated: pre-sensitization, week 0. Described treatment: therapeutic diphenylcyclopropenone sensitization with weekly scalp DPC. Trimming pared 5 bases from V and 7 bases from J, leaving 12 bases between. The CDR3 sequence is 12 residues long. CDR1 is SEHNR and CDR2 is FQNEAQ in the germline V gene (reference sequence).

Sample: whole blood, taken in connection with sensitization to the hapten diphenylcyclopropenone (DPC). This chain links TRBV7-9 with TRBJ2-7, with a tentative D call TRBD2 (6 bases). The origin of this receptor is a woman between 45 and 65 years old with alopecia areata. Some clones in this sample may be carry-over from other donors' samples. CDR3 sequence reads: CASSPEGWEQYF. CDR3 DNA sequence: TGTGCCAGCAGCCCGGAGGGGTGGGAGCAGTACTTC.